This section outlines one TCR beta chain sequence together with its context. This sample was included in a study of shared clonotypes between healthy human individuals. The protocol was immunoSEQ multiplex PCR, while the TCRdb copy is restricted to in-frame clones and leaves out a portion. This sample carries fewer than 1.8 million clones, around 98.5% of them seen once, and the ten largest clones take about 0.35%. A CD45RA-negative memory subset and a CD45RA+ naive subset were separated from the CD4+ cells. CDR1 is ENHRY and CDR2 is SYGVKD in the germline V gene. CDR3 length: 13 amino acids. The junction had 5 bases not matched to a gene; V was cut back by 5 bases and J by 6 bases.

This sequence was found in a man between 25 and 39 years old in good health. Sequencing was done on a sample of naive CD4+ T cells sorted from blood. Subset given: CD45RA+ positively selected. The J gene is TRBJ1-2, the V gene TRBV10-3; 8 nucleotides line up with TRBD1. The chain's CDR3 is CAISSRGLDGYTF. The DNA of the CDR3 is TGTGCCATCAGTTCCAGGGGGCTCGATGGCTACACCTTC.